This T cell receptor beta chain was recorded in a study of read filtering for tumor transcriptome and immune sequencing. Across the study: R-ISS stage counts were 8 for I, about 16 for II, about seven for III.

In its sample, this clonotype was seen a few times. The antigen remains undetermined. Study-wide results and caveats: Without single-read clonotypes, shared clonotype proportions correlated more between IR-seq and RNA-seq. Roughly 82% of IR-seq clonotypes had a single read, yet these held about 3.5% of reads.

At the time of active disease, bone marrow was collected from every patient. The germline V gene has CDR1 SQVTM and CDR2 ANQGSEA. V was clipped by 3 bases and J by 5 bases; unmatched bases: 5. This CDR3 comprises 13 residues. From around 0.4 ug of RNA, a library with molecular barcoded alpha/delta and beta/gamma adaptors was made. TCRdb re-analysed the reads in MiXCR, keeping a single row per CDR3 protein. The sample carries over 50,000 distinct CDR3 sequences, about 19% recorded once. This clonotype was sampled from a donor at least 40 years old with multiple myeloma. Sequences were obtained from a population of CD138-negative cells sorted from bone marrow. This rearrangement joins TRBV29-1 to TRBJ2-3; 7 bases are shared with TRBD1. The CDR3 DNA sequence: TGCAGCGTTGATGGGACAGCCAGAGATACGCAGTATTTT. It translates to CSVDGTARDTQYF.